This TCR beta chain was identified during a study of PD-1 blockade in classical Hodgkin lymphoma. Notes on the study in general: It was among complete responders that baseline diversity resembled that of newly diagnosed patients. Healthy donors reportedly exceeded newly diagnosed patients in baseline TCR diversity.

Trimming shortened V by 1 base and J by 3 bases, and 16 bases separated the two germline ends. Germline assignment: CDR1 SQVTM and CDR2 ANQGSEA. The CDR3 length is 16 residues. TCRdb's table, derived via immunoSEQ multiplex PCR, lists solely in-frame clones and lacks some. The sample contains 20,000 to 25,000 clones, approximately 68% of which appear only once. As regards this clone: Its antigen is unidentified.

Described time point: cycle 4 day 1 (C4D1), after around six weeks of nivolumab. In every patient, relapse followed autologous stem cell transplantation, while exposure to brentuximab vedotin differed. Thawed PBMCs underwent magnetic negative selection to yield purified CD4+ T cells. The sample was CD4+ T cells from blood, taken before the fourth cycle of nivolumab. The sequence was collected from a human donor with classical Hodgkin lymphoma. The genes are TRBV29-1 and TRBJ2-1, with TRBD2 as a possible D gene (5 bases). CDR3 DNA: TGCAGCGTTGAAGTAGTCCCCCTAGCCTTCTACAATGAGCAGTTCTTC. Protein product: CSVEVVPLAFYNEQFF.